This note documents a single T cell receptor beta chain sequence. The data stem from a study of blood T cell repertoires in COVID-19. As for the study in general: Donors in the United States, Italy and Spain gave samples during acute or convalescent COVID-19.

Sequenced by immunoSEQ multiplex PCR; TCRdb stores in-frame clones only, minus some. The sample holds some 59,000 clones, nearly 90% seen once. The sequencing input was peripheral blood. This clonotype was sampled from a man between 60 and 75 years old with acute or convalescent COVID-19.

CDR3 in DNA: TGTGCCAGCAGCTTAGGGTACAGGGGGGGACGAGAAAAACTGTTTTTT. Amino acids: CASSLGYRGGREKLFF. The rearrangement joins TRBV11-2 to TRBJ1-4; 8 bases match TRBD1. The CDR3 sequence is 16 residues long. V shed 1 base and J 8 bases; nucleotides not matched to a gene: 9. The germline gives CDR1 SGHAT, CDR2 FQNNGV.